Presented here are 17 T cell receptor beta chains from one specimen sequenced in a study of shared clonotypes between healthy human individuals. Sequencing was performed with immunoSEQ multiplex PCR; in TCRdb, only in-frame clones are kept and a portion is missing. The sample lists about 1.4 million clones; roughly 96% were seen once. The sample comprised naive CD4+ T cells sorted from blood. Sample subset: CD45RA+ positively selected. Receptors originate from a man between 25 and 39 years old in good health.

CDR3 sequence: CASSSGQAYGYTF. The DNA of the CDR3 is TGTGCCAGCAGCTCAGGACAGGCCTATGGCTACACCTTC. This chain links TRBV7-9 with TRBJ1-2, with 7 bases lining up with TRBD1. The CDR3 is 13 residues long. The V and J ends lost 4 bases and 4 bases, in that order; junction bases with no gene match: 3. CDR1 is SEHNR and CDR2 is FQNEAQ in the germline V gene (reference sequence).

This sequence joins TRBV5-4 and TRBJ2-7; D may be TRBD1 or TRBD2 (5 bases each). The CDR3 totals 16 residues. Germline V gene lookup returns CDR1 SGHNT and CDR2 YYREEE (reference sequence). V dropped 0 bases and J dropped 4 bases, with 17 bases sitting between them. The CDR3 bases are TGTGCCAGCAGCTTGGGGCAGGGCCGGGGAGCTTACGAGCAGTACTTC. Protein sequence: CASSLGQGRGAYEQYF.

V is TRBV28 and J is TRBJ2-3; no reliable D call. From germline, CDR1 is MDHEN and CDR2 SYDVKM. Trimming took off 3 bases at V and 0 bases at J, with 7 bases between the two ends. This CDR3 has 14 amino acids. DNA of the CDR3: TGTGCCAGCAGTTTCCCAGTTAGCACAGATACGCAGTATTTT. Residues: CASSFPVSTDTQYF.

The CDR3 loop reads CAWSVVAGLGELFF. In DNA form, the CDR3 reads TGTGCCTGGAGTGTGGTAGCTGGCCTCGGGGAGCTGTTTTTT. The J gene is TRBJ2-2, the V gene TRBV30; D not certain. The germline V gene encodes CDR1 GTSNPN and CDR2 SVGIG (reference sequence). Trimming cost V 0 bases and J 7 bases, with 12 bases left between them. CDR3 length: 14 amino acids. The full variable domain, its missing parts supplied by reference TRBV30 and TRBJ2-2, is SQTIHQWPATLVQPVGSPLSLECTVEGTSNPNLYWYRQAAGRGLQLLFYSVGIGQISSEVPQNLSASRPQDRQFILSSKKLLLSDSGFYLCAWSVVAGLGELFFGEGSRLTVL.

The rearrangement uses TRBV7-6 and TRBJ2-3, with D possibly being TRBD1 (5 bases). The CDR3 covers 18 residues. The germline V gene encodes CDR1 SGHVS and CDR2 FNYEAQ. Trimming stripped 2 bases from V and 0 bases from J, with 18 bases between. CDR3 sequence reads: CASSLPPQGGPSTDTQYF. CDR3 DNA: TGTGCCAGCAGCTTACCCCCTCAGGGTGGCCCCAGCACAGATACGCAGTATTTT. Full variable domain (outside the CDR3, taken from reference TRBV7-6 and TRBJ2-3): GAGVSQSPRYKVTKRGQDVALRCDPISGHVSLYWYRQALGQGPEFLTYFNYEAQQDKSGLPNDRFSAERPEGSISTLTIQRTEQRDSAMYRCASSLPPQGGPSTDTQYFGPGTRLTVL.

This clone was picked up one time. The V call is TRBV11-2, the J call TRBJ2-7; D gene ambiguous. The CDR3 length is 15 residues. Between the trimmed V and J ends, which lost 1 base and 0 bases, there was a span of 10 bases. Germline V lookup: CDR1 SGHAT, CDR2 FQNNGV. The CDR3 DNA reads TGTGCCAGCAGCTTAGTTATAGGAAGCTCCTACGAGCAGTACTTC. This encodes CASSLVIGSSYEQYF.

The chain carries TRBV7-9 and TRBJ2-7; D may be TRBD1 (7 bases). This CDR3 has 15 residues. V was trimmed by 0 bases and J by 5 bases, leaving 14 bases between them. Germline lookup yields CDR1 SEHNR and CDR2 FQNEAQ (reference sequence). This CDR3 reads CASSLANRGGDEQYF. In nucleotides, the CDR3 is TGTGCCAGCAGCTTAGCTAACAGGGGAGGTGACGAGCAGTACTTC.

CDR3 loop: CASSLEDRGGYEQYF. The CDR3 region has the DNA TGTGCCAGCAGCTTAGAGGACAGGGGCGGGTACGAGCAGTACTTC. V and J are TRBV7-8 and TRBJ2-7, with 9 bases aligning to TRBD1. With V trimmed by 1 base and J by 4 bases, 5 bases remained unmatched. Germline CDR1 SGHVS, CDR2 FQNEAQ. CDR3 size: 15 residues.

The chain combines TRBV19 with TRBJ2-7; D remains unclear. Trimming removed 3 bases from V and 3 bases from J, with 9 bases in between. Germline lookup yields CDR1 LNHDA and CDR2 SQIVND (reference sequence). The CDR3 is 13 residues long. The CDR3 nucleotides read TGTGCCAGTAGTATTAAGACGGACTACGAGCAGTACTTC. Its translation: CASSIKTDYEQYF. Full variable domain (remainder filled in from reference TRBV19 and TRBJ2-7): DGGITQSPKYLFRKEGQNVTLSCEQNLNHDAMYWYRQDPGQGLRLIYYSQIVNDFQKGDIAEGYSVSREKKESFPLTVTSAQKNPTAFYLCASSIKTDYEQYFGPGTRLTVT.

V is TRBV14 and J is TRBJ2-2; D unresolved. V lost 0 bases to trimming and J lost 0 bases, with 14 bases between them. Germline V gene data show CDR1 as SGHDN and CDR2 as FVKESK. CDR3 length: 18 residues. CDR3 bases: TGTGCCAGCAGCCAAGAAATAGGTTTTTACGCGAACACCGGGGAGCTGTTTTTT. The encoded protein is CASSQEIGFYANTGELFF.

V usage is TRBV11-2 and J usage is TRBJ2-2, with 8 bases lining up with TRBD1. The CDR3 is 18 residues long. Losses at the gene ends were 5 bases for V and 7 bases for J; bases not matched to a gene: 18. CDR1 and CDR2 from the germline V gene are SGHAT and FQNNGV. Written as DNA, the CDR3 is TGTGCCAGCAGCCAATTACACGGCACAGGGGGTGTAGTCGGGGAGCTGTTTTTT. It yields the protein CASSQLHGTGGVVGELFF.

Only one count was recorded for this clone. The rearrangement uses TRBV28 and TRBJ2-1; no clear D gene. Per germline, CDR1 MDHEN and CDR2 SYDVKM. V dropped 1 base and J dropped 8 bases, with 6 bases sitting between them. The CDR3 loop spans 12 amino acids. As DNA, the CDR3 is TGTGCCAGCAGTTTATCTAGTCATGAGCAGTTCTTC. This encodes CASSLSSHEQFF.

The count of this clone is one. The chain recombines TRBV7-9 with TRBJ2-1; the D is unclear. The CDR3 is 15 residues long. CDR1 and CDR2 (germline): SEHNR, FQNEAQ (reference sequence). The germline V and J ends were trimmed by 4 bases and 0 bases, with 10 bases remaining between them. CDR3 sequence: CASSSRAGSYNEQFF. In DNA, the CDR3 is TGTGCCAGCAGCTCACGGGCAGGCTCCTACAATGAGCAGTTCTTC.

This clone was seen once. The rearrangement joins TRBV30 to TRBJ2-7; 8 bases match TRBD2. CDR3 length: 18 residues. The ends lost 5 bases at V and 3 bases at J; junction bases unmatched: 21. Germline lookup yields CDR1 GTSNPN and CDR2 SVGIG (reference sequence). As DNA, the CDR3 is TGTGCCTGGGACCCTGCAAGGACTAGCCCACGTCTCCTCTACGAGCAGTACTTC. Translating gives CAWDPARTSPRLLYEQYF. The full variable domain, its missing parts supplied by reference TRBV30 and TRBJ2-7, is SQTIHQWPATLVQPVGSPLSLECTVEGTSNPNLYWYRQAAGRGLQLLFYSVGIGQISSEVPQNLSASRPQDRQFILSSKKLLLSDSGFYLCAWDPARTSPRLLYEQYFGPGTRLTVT.

V is TRBV18 and J is TRBJ1-3; 7 bases are a match to TRBD1. J gave up 0 bases and V 1 base, and 6 bases lay outside the gene matches. The CDR3 has 17 residues. The germline CDR1 and CDR2 sequences are KGHSH and LQKENI. The CDR3 coding sequence is TGTGCCAGCTCACCACAGACAGGGCTGAGCTCTGGAAACACCATATATTTT. Its protein is CASSPQTGLSSGNTIYF.

The chain joins TRBV18 to TRBJ2-2; D gene uncertain. Germline assignment: CDR1 KGHSH and CDR2 LQKENI. V gave up 2 bases and J gave up 4 bases, with 11 bases separating them. The CDR3 covers 15 residues. The CDR3 nucleotides read TGTGCCAGCTCACCAAAGTCAGACCGCACCGGGGAGCTGTTTTTT. It encodes CASSPKSDRTGELFF.

This rearrangement joins TRBV30 to TRBJ1-5; D remains unclear. Trimming pared 3 bases from V and 0 bases from J, leaving 9 bases between. Germline values: CDR1 GTSNPN, CDR2 SVGIG (reference sequence). The length of the CDR3 is 14 residues. The CDR3 DNA reads as TGTGCCTGGAGCCCCCGAAATAGCAATCAGCCCCAGCATTTT. Translation gives CAWSPRNSNQPQHF.